This TCR beta chain was obtained from a study of T cells in Graves' hyperthyroidism and ophthalmopathy. The source of the PBMCs was less than 12 ml of fresh peripheral blood. CDR3 length: 16 amino acids. Trimming left V 0 bases short and J 0 bases short, with 9 bases between. CDR1 LGHDT and CDR2 YNNKEL come from the germline V gene (reference sequence). This clonotype was picked up many times. Amplification targeted TCR beta CDR3 regions from RNA transcripts. Researchers ran a first-round RT-PCR on the TCR CDR3 using the HTBI primer set. TCRdb called the multiplex PCR reads again in MiXCR, with one record for every CDR3 protein. The sample has over 500,000 distinct CDR3 sequences, roughly 15% seen once.

The origin of this receptor is a woman younger than 45 with Graves' ophthalmopathy. The specimen was blood. The rearrangement joins TRBV3-1 to TRBJ1-3; D is undetermined. The CDR3 loop is CASSQEGSLSGNTIYF. CDR3 coding DNA: TGTGCCAGCAGCCAAGAGGGCAGTCTCTCTGGAAACACCATATATTTT.